This TCR beta chain originates from a study of blood T cell repertoires in COVID-19. With V trimmed by 3 bases and J by 9 bases, 32 bases remained unmatched. The CDR3 extends over 21 amino acids. From germline, CDR1 is DFQATT and CDR2 SNEGSKA (reference sequence). Some clones are missing from TCRdb's copy, which holds only in-frame ones; the method was immunoSEQ multiplex PCR. The sample has about 160,000 clones; about 85% are singletons. The sequence was obtained from a man in his 60s who had recovered from COVID-19. The J gene is TRBJ1-1, the V gene TRBV20-1; 9 bases map to TRBD1. Source material: peripheral blood. The DNA for the CDR3 is TGCAGTGCTAGTACCCTTAACCGGGACAGGGAAATCTACCGGTTACGCGGGAAAGCTTTCTTT. This gives the protein CSASTLNRDREIYRLRGKAFF.